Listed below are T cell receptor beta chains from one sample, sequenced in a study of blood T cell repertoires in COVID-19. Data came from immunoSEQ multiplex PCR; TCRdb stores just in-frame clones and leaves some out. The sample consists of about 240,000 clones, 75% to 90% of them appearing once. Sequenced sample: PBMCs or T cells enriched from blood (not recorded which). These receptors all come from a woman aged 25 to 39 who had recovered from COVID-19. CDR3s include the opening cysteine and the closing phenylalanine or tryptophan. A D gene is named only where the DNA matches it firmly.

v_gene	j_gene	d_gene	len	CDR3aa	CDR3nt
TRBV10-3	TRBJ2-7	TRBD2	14	CAIAFSGRSDEQYF	TGTGCCATCGCTTTCAGCGGGAGGAGCGACGAGCAGTACTTC
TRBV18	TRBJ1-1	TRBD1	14	CASSPPTGVTEAFF	TGTGCCAGCTCACCACCCACAGGGGTGACTGAAGCTTTCTTT
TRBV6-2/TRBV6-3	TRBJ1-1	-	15	CASSYKLVRVTEAFF	TGTGCCAGCAGTTACAAGTTGGTCCGGGTCACTGAAGCTTTCTTT
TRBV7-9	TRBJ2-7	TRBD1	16	CASSLTPGGTGDEQYF	TGTGCCAGCAGCTTAACCCCAGGGGGTACAGGGGACGAGCAGTACTTC
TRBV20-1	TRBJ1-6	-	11	CSARAGSPLHF	TGCAGTGCTAGAGCAGGATCACCCCTCCACTTT
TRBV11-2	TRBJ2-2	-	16	CASSLDLRSGSGELFF	TGTGCCAGCAGCTTAGATTTAAGGTCAGGGTCCGGGGAGCTGTTTTTT
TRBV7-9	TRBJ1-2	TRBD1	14	CASSPQGARHGYTF	TGTGCCAGCAGCCCCCAGGGGGCGCGGCATGGCTACACCTTC
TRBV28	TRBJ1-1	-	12	CASSSMNTEAFF	TGTGCCAGCAGTTCAATGAACACTGAAGCTTTCTTT
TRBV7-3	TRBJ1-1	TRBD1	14	CASSLLGTGTEAFF	TGTGCCAGCAGCTTGCTGGGGACAGGGACTGAAGCTTTCTTT
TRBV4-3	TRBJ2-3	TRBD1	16	CASSQDRTGRTDTQYF	TGCGCCAGCAGCCAAGATCGGACAGGGCGGACAGATACGCAGTATTTT
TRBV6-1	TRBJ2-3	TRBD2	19	CASSGLPGLAGGLADTQYF	TGTGCCAGCAGTGGCCTTCCGGGACTAGCGGGAGGTTTGGCAGATACGCAGTATTTT
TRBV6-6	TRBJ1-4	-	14	CASSPRGADEKLFF	TGTGCCAGCAGTCCCCGGGGGGCGGATGAAAAACTGTTTTTT
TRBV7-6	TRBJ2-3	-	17	CASSLALDSFMTDTQYF	TGTGCCAGCAGCTTAGCCCTGGACAGTTTTATGACAGATACGCAGTATTTT
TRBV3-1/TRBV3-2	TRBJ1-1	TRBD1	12	CASSRVGDRAFF	TGTGCCAGCAGCCGAGTTGGGGACAGAGCTTTCTTT
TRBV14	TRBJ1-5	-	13	CASSQAGSQPQHF	TGTGCCAGCAGCCAGGCCGGGTCTCAGCCCCAGCATTTT
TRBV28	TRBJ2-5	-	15	CASSQPPGMGETQYF	TGTGCCAGCAGTCAACCCCCAGGGATGGGTGAGACCCAGTACTTC
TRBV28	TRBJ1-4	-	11	CASTSNEKLFF	TGTGCCAGCACCTCTAATGAAAAACTGTTTTTT
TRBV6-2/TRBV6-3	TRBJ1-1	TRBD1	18	CASSYGRRSGTANTEAFF	TGTGCCAGCAGTTACGGTCGACGGTCAGGGACAGCGAACACTGAAGCTTTCTTT
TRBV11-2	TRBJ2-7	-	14	CASSLPTGRYEQYF	TGTGCCAGCAGTCTTCCGACAGGGAGGTACGAGCAGTACTTC
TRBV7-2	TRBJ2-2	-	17	CASNGAPGTSNTGELFF	TGTGCCAGCAACGGAGCCCCCGGGACTTCGAACACCGGGGAGCTGTTTTTT
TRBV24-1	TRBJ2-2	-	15	CATSDDQGVLGELFF	TGTGCCACCAGTGATGACCAGGGTGTGCTCGGGGAGCTGTTTTTT
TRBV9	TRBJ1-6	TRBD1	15	CASSAWDRNNSPLHF	TGTGCCAGCAGCGCCTGGGACAGAAATAATTCACCCCTCCACTTT
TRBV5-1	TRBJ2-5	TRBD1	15	CASSPDRGDQETQYF	TGCGCCAGCAGCCCGGACAGGGGTGATCAAGAGACCCAGTACTTC
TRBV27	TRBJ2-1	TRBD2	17	CASSPTGTSGNLGEQFF	TGTGCCAGCAGTCCCACCGGGACTAGCGGGAATTTGGGTGAGCAGTTCTTC
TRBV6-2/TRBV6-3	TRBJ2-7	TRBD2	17	CASSPSRGTSGNYEQYF	TGTGCCAGCAGTCCGTCCCGGGGGACTAGCGGGAACTACGAGCAGTACTTC
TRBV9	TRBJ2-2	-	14	CASRGVADTGELFF	TGTGCCAGCAGAGGCGTAGCGGACACCGGGGAGCTGTTTTTT
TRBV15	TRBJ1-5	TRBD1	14	CATSRRDRGQPQHF	TGTGCCACCAGCCGCCGGGACAGGGGTCAGCCCCAGCATTTT